The clone carrying this T cell receptor beta chain was observed a single time. The data were obtained in a study of cytomegalovirus exposure and HLA in healthy donors. This CDR3 is 14 amino acids long. The V and J ends lost 2 bases and 10 bases, in that order; junction bases with no gene match: 7. Germline V CDR1 and CDR2: SNHLY, FYNNEI. PCR employed 60 Vbeta and 13 Jbeta primers. Sequencing was performed with immunoSEQ multiplex PCR; in TCRdb, only in-frame clones are kept and a portion is missing. The sample contains 80,000 to 100,000 clones, roughly three quarters of which appear only once. V is TRBV2 and J is TRBJ2-1, with 8 bases lining up with TRBD2. The sample consisted of PBMCs. This clonotype was obtained from a man aged 35 to 55 in good health and CMV-seronegative. CDR3 sequence reads: CASSEIGGGYEQFF. The CDR3 nucleotides are TGTGCCAGCAGTGAAATCGGGGGGGGATACGAGCAGTTCTTC. The full variable domain, its missing parts supplied by reference TRBV2 and TRBJ2-1, is EPEVTQTPSHQVTQMGQEVILRCVPISNHLYFYWYRQILGQKVEFLVSFYNNEISEKSEIFDDQFSVERPDGSNFTLKIRSTKLEDSAMYFCASSEIGGGYEQFFGPGTRLTVL.